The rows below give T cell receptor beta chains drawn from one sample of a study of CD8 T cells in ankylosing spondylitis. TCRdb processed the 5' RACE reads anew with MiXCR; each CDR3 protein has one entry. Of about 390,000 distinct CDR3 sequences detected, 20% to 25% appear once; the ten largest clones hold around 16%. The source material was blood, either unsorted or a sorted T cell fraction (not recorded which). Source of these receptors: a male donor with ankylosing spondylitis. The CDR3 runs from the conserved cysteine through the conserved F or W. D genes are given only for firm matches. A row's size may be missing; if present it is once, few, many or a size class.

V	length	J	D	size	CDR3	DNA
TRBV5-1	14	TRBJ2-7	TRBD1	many	CASSLGDRYYEQYF	TGCGCCAGCAGCTTGGGGGACAGGTACTACGAGCAGTACTTC
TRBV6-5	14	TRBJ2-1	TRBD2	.	CASSWLAGYNEQFF	TGTGCCAGCAGTTGGCTAGCGGGGTACAATGAGCAGTTCTTC
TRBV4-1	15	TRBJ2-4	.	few	CASSQDQSRENIQYF	TGCGCCAGCAGCCAAGATCAAAGTAGGGAAAACATTCAGTACTTC
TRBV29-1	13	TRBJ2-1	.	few	CSVHGAGSLRQFF	TGCAGCGTCCATGGGGCAGGGAGCCTAAGGCAGTTCTTC
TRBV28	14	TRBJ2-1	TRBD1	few	CASRSGTGYNEQFF	TGTGCCAGCAGGTCCGGGACAGGGTACAATGAGCAGTTCTTC
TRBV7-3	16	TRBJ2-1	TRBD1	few	CASSTGQGQPYNEQFF	TGTGCCAGCAGCACAGGCCAGGGACAGCCCTACAATGAGCAGTTCTTC
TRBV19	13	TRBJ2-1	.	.	CASSITQGFEQFF	TGTGCCAGTAGTATAACACAGGGATTTGAGCAGTTCTTC
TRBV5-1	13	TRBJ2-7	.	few	CASSRGGPGEQYF	TGCGCCAGCAGCAGAGGCGGACCGGGCGAGCAGTACTTC
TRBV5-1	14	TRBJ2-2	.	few	CASSLVQSTGELFF	TGCGCCAGCAGCTTGGTCCAGAGCACCGGGGAGCTGTTTTTT
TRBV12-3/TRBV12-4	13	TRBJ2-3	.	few	CASSRSWADTQYF	TGTGCCAGCAGTCGGAGTTGGGCAGATACGCAGTATTTT
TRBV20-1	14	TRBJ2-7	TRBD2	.	CSAITSGSIYEQYF	TGCAGTGCTATTACTAGCGGGAGCATCTACGAGCAGTACTTC
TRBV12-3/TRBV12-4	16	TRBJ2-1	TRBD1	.	CASSSPHRGHHNEQFF	TGTGCCAGCAGTTCACCCCACAGGGGTCACCACAATGAGCAGTTCTTC
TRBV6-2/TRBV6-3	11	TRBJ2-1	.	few	CASSPWGEQFF	TGTGCCAGCAGTCCTTGGGGTGAGCAGTTCTTC
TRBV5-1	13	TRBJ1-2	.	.	CASKREPTYGYTF	TGCGCCAGCAAACGGGAGCCGACTTATGGCTACACCTTC
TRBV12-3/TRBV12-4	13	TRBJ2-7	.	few	CASSFSYTYEQYF	TGTGCCAGCAGTTTTAGTTATACCTACGAGCAGTACTTC
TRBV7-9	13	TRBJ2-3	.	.	CASSLRTLLWQYF	TGTGCCAGCAGCTTACGGACCCTCCTGTGGCAGTATTTT
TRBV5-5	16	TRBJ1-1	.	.	CASSTSTGTGTLEAFF	TGTGCCAGCAGCACCTCAACCGGGACCGGGACATTGGAAGCTTTCTTT
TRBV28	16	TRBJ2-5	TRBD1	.	CASSRGGQGGFKTQYF	TGTGCCAGCAGCCGAGGGGGACAGGGAGGATTCAAGACCCAGTACTTC
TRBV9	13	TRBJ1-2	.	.	CASSRPGRDGYTF	TGTGCCAGCAGCCGCCCGGGGCGAGATGGCTACACCTTC
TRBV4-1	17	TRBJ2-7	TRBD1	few	CASSQDPLTGESREQYF	TGCGCCAGCAGCCAAGACCCTCTGACAGGGGAGAGTCGGGAGCAGTACTTC
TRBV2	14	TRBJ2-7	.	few	CASSEGPNSYEQYF	TGTGCCAGCAGTGAAGGGCCGAACTCCTACGAGCAGTACTTC
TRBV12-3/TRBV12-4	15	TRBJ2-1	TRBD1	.	CASSFYGQGNNEQFF	TGTGCCAGCAGTTTTTACGGACAGGGGAACAATGAGCAGTTCTTC
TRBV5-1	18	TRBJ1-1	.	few	CASSLVFGAGGLNTEAFF	TGCGCCAGCAGCTTGGTGTTTGGTGCGGGCGGACTGAACACTGAAGCTTTCTTT
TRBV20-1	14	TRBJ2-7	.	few	CSASPMGPDYEQYF	TGCAGTGCTAGCCCCATGGGGCCCGACTACGAGCAGTACTTC
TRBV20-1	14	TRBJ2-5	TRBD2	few	CSAPRASGSETQYF	TGCAGTGCCCCACGGGCTAGCGGGAGTGAGACCCAGTACTTC
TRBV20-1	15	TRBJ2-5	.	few	CSAPHPQGLEETQYF	TGCAGTGCTCCTCACCCTCAGGGATTAGAAGAGACCCAGTACTTC
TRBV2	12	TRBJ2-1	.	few	CASRPGSGEQFF	TGTGCCAGCAGACCGGGATCTGGCGAGCAGTTCTTC
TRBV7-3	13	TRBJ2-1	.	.	CASSLTWGYEQFF	TGTGCCAGCAGCTTAACTTGGGGCTATGAGCAGTTCTTC
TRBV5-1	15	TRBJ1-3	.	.	CASSLPMGNGNTIYF	TGCGCCAGCAGCTTACCGATGGGTAACGGAAACACCATATATTTT
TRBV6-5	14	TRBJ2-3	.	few	CASSYSLYGDTQYF	TGTGCCAGCAGTTACTCGTTGTACGGGGATACGCAGTATTTT
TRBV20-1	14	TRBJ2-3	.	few	CSASKGEGTDTQYF	TGCAGTGCTAGTAAGGGGGAGGGCACAGATACGCAGTATTTT
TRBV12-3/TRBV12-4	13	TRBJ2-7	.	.	CASTRADSYEQYF	TGTGCCAGCACTCGAGCGGACTCCTACGAGCAGTACTTC
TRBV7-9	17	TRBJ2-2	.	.	CASSLGGRAANTGELFF	TGTGCCAGCAGCTTAGGGGGCCGGGCGGCGAACACCGGGGAGCTGTTTTTT
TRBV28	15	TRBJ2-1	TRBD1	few	CASTVDRGIYNEQFF	TGTGCCAGCACCGTCGACAGGGGGATTTACAATGAGCAGTTCTTC
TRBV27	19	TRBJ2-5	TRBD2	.	CASSFYGLAGGENGETQYF	TGTGCCAGCAGTTTCTACGGACTAGCGGGAGGGGAGAACGGGGAGACCCAGTACTTC
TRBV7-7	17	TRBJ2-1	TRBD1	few	CASSSTLGTGLYNEQFF	TGTGCTAGCAGCTCAACCCTGGGGACAGGGCTCTACAATGAGCAGTTCTTC
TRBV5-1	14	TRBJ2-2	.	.	CASSPAPNTGELFF	TGCGCCAGCAGCCCGGCCCCCAATACCGGGGAGCTGTTTTTT
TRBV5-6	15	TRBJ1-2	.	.	CASSQFGLFGYGYTF	TGTGCCAGCAGCCAATTCGGACTGTTTGGGTATGGCTACACCTTC
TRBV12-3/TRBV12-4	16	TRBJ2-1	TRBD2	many	CASSLLAGGGYNEQFF	TGTGCCAGCAGTCTACTAGCGGGAGGAGGCTACAATGAGCAGTTCTTC
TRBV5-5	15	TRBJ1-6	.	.	CASSLSSGDNSPLHF	TGTGCCAGCAGCTTATCTTCGGGCGATAATTCACCCCTCCACTTT
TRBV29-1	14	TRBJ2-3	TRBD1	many	CSVGQGAATDTQYF	TGCAGCGTAGGACAGGGGGCTGCGACAGATACGCAGTATTTT
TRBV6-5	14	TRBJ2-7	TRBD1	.	CASSYPDRGNEQYF	TGTGCCAGCAGTTACCCCGACAGGGGGAACGAGCAGTACTTC
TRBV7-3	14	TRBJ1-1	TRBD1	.	CASSKDRGSAEAFF	TGTGCCAGCAGCAAGGACAGGGGAAGCGCTGAAGCTTTCTTT
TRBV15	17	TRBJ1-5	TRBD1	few	CATSSLGGGTGVQPQHF	TGTGCCACCAGCAGCCTCGGGGGTGGGACAGGGGTTCAGCCCCAGCATTTT
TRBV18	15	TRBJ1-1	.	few	CASSPPWVGNTEAFF	TGTGCCAGCTCACCACCGTGGGTGGGGAACACTGAAGCTTTCTTT
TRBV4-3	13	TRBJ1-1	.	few	CASSQGDGDEAFF	TGCGCCAGCAGCCAGGGGGACGGCGATGAAGCTTTCTTT
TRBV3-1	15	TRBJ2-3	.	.	CASSQGLAFTDTQYF	TGTGCCAGCAGCCAAGGGCTAGCGTTTACAGATACGCAGTATTTT
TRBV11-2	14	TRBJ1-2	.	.	CASSLLIGVYGYTF	TGTGCCAGCAGCTTATTGATAGGGGTATATGGCTACACCTTC
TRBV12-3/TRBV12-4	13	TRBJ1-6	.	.	CASRLGSGSPLHF	TGTGCCAGCCGGCTCGGGTCCGGTTCACCCCTCCACTTT
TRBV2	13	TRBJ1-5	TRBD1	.	CASGDREHQPQHF	TGTGCCAGCGGGGACAGAGAACATCAGCCCCAGCATTTT
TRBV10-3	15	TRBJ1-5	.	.	CAISASRGGDQPQHF	TGTGCCATCAGTGCCTCCCGAGGGGGAGATCAGCCCCAGCATTTT
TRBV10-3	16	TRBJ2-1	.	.	CAISEGPSRADNEQFF	TGTGCCATCAGTGAGGGGCCCAGCCGGGCTGACAATGAGCAGTTCTTC
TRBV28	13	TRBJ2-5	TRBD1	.	CASSHTGVETQYF	TGTGCCAGCAGTCATACAGGGGTGGAGACCCAGTACTTC
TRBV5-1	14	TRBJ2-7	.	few	CASSPGVLSYEQYF	TGCGCCAGCTCGCCAGGGGTTCTATCCTACGAGCAGTACTTC
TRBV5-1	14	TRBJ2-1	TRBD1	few	CASSGGQGVDEQFF	TGCGCCAGCAGTGGGGGACAGGGGGTCGATGAGCAGTTCTTC